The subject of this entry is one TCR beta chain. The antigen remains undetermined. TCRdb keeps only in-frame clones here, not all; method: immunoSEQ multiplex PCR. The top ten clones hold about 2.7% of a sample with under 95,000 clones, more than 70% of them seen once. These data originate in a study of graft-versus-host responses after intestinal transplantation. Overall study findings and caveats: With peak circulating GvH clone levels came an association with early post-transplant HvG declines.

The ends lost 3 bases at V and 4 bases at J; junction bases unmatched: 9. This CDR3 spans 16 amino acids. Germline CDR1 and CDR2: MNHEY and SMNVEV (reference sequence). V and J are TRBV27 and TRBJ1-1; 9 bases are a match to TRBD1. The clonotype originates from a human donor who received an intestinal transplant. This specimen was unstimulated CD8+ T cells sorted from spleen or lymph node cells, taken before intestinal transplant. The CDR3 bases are TGTGCCAGCAGTTTCATTACCGGGACAGGGAGCACTGAAGCTTTCTTT. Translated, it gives CASSFITGTGSTEAFF.